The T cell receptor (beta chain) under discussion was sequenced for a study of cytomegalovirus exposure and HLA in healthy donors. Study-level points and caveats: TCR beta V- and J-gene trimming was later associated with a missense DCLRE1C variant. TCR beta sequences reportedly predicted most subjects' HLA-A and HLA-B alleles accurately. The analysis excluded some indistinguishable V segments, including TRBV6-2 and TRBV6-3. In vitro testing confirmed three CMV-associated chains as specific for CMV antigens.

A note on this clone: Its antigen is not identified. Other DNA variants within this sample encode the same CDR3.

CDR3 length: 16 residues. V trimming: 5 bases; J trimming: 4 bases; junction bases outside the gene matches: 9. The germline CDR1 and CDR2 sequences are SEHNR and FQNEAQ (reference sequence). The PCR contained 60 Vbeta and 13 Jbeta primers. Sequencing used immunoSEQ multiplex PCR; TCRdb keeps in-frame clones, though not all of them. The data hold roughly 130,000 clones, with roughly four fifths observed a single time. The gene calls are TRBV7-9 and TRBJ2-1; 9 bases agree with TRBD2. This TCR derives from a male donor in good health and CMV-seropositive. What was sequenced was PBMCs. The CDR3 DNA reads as TGTGCCAGCAGCCCGCCCGGGACTAGCAGGTACAATGAGCAGTTCTTC. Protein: CASSPPGTSRYNEQFF.